The rows below give T cell receptor beta chains drawn from one sample of a study of T cells in Graves' hyperthyroidism and ophthalmopathy. TCRdb reprocessed the multiplex PCR reads with MiXCR, giving one entry per CDR3 protein. The sample has over 700,000 distinct CDR3 sequences, roughly a sixth seen once; the top ten hold approximately 16%. Material for sequencing was blood. Source of these receptors: a woman between 45 and 60 years old with Graves' hyperthyroidism that later progressed to Graves' ophthalmopathy. CDR3s include the opening cysteine and the closing phenylalanine or tryptophan. Some rows have no size entry. The others give once, few or many, or a class for an expanded clone.

v_call: TRBV5-6
clone_size: once
j_call: TRBJ2-1
cdr3_aa: CASSWGTSVAYNEQFF

v_call: TRBV6-5
clone_size: NA
j_call: TRBJ2-3
cdr3_aa: CASSYRRGSTDTQYF

v_call: TRBV30
clone_size: NA
j_call: TRBJ2-3
cdr3_aa: CAWSEWGRSTDTQYF

v_call: TRBV14
clone_size: NA
j_call: TRBJ2-1
cdr3_aa: CASSQGASGRYNEQFF

v_call: TRBV29-1
clone_size: many
j_call: TRBJ1-2
cdr3_aa: CSSLVGVYGYTF

v_call: TRBV7-9
clone_size: many
j_call: TRBJ2-4
cdr3_aa: CASVVWGADIQYF

v_call: TRBV11-2
clone_size: many
j_call: TRBJ2-4
cdr3_aa: CASSFRDRGHIQYF

v_call: TRBV27
clone_size: few
j_call: TRBJ2-2
cdr3_aa: CASKSPPWNTGELFF

v_call: TRBV3-1
clone_size: many
j_call: TRBJ1-5
cdr3_aa: CASSTTLGENQPQHF

v_call: TRBV11-2
clone_size: once
j_call: TRBJ2-1
cdr3_aa: CASSHYNGQFF

v_call: TRBV24-1
clone_size: once
j_call: TRBJ1-5
cdr3_aa: CATSDQGANQPQHF

v_call: TRBV5-1
clone_size: few
j_call: TRBJ1-2
cdr3_aa: CASSHGMFWDNVYGYTF

v_call: TRBV5-8
clone_size: many
j_call: TRBJ1-3
cdr3_aa: CASSHAGTSGNTIYF

v_call: TRBV20-1
clone_size: NA
j_call: TRBJ1-5
cdr3_aa: CSARVLGQGGNQPQHF

v_call: TRBV7-8
clone_size: few
j_call: TRBJ2-1
cdr3_aa: CASSLAKRGDMYNEQFF

v_call: TRBV6-1
clone_size: NA
j_call: TRBJ2-3
cdr3_aa: CASRARQGFSSDTQYF

v_call: TRBV5-1
clone_size: few
j_call: TRBJ1-5
cdr3_aa: CASSLMGPDQPQHF

v_call: TRBV27
clone_size: few
j_call: TRBJ1-2
cdr3_aa: CAITPQGDREGYTF

v_call: TRBV5-1
clone_size: few
j_call: TRBJ2-6
cdr3_aa: CASSLVGSGGSGANVLTF

v_call: TRBV27
clone_size: NA
j_call: TRBJ1-5
cdr3_aa: CASSPTPPMGPQHF

v_call: TRBV7-2
clone_size: NA
j_call: TRBJ2-3
cdr3_aa: CASRPPWESTDTQYF

v_call: TRBV10-2
clone_size: many
j_call: TRBJ2-7
cdr3_aa: CASTDRDEQYF

v_call: TRBV6-1
clone_size: NA
j_call: TRBJ1-1
cdr3_aa: CASRTGHTEAFF

v_call: TRBV11-3
clone_size: few
j_call: TRBJ2-1
cdr3_aa: CASSSGLEADEQFF

v_call: TRBV6-1
clone_size: NA
j_call: TRBJ1-6
cdr3_aa: CASSHGTEISYNSPLHF

v_call: TRBV28
clone_size: NA
j_call: TRBJ2-2
cdr3_aa: CASSIIGELFF

v_call: TRBV2
clone_size: many
j_call: TRBJ2-7
cdr3_aa: CASTDSSYEQYF

v_call: TRBV7-7
clone_size: many
j_call: TRBJ2-1
cdr3_aa: CASSLDANNEQFF

v_call: TRBV3-1
clone_size: NA
j_call: TRBJ1-2
cdr3_aa: CASSWTGGATRGYTF

v_call: TRBV27
clone_size: few
j_call: TRBJ1-2
cdr3_aa: CASSLVGGGHGYTF

v_call: TRBV18
clone_size: NA
j_call: TRBJ1-3
cdr3_aa: CASSPGDRSSGNTIYF

v_call: TRBV7-9
clone_size: NA
j_call: TRBJ1-1
cdr3_aa: CASSLVLRGETEAFF

v_call: TRBV3-1
clone_size: few
j_call: TRBJ2-2
cdr3_aa: CASSPAGQLNTGELFF

v_call: TRBV12-3/TRBV12-4
clone_size: many
j_call: TRBJ1-4
cdr3_aa: CASSRPGGPNEKLFF

v_call: TRBV6-5
clone_size: NA
j_call: TRBJ1-1
cdr3_aa: CASSYTQGRGTEAFF

v_call: TRBV2
clone_size: NA
j_call: TRBJ2-5
cdr3_aa: CASQGEEQVDF

v_call: TRBV19
clone_size: few
j_call: TRBJ1-1
cdr3_aa: CASSMVGTRNTEAFF

v_call: TRBV7-9
clone_size: few
j_call: TRBJ2-1
cdr3_aa: CASSSLTGTSGVTSSYNEQFF

v_call: TRBV11-2
clone_size: many
j_call: TRBJ2-1
cdr3_aa: CASSFVARGFHNEQFF